Presented here are 29 T cell receptor beta chains from one specimen sequenced in a study of tumor-infiltrating lymphocytes in localized non-small cell lung cancer. Only in-frame clones appear in the TCRdb table, and some are missing; sequencing was by immunoSEQ multiplex PCR. The sample has about 18,000 clones, 60% to 85% seen once. The sequencing input was lung tumor tissue. The receptor source for this set is a human donor with non-small cell lung cancer.

The chain has TRBV7-8 and TRBJ2-1; 7 nucleotides match TRBD2. Trimming at V came to 5 bases and at J to 7 bases, leaving 14 bases not matched to a gene. The CDR3 is 16 amino acids. The germline CDR1 and CDR2 sequences are SGHVS and FQNEAQ. This CDR3 is CASSPRLAGVENEQFF. DNA for the CDR3: TGTGCCAGCAGCCCCCGGCTCGCGGGAGTTGAAAATGAGCAGTTCTTC.

This chain joins TRBV7-6 and TRBJ1-3; no clear D gene. The germline CDR1 and CDR2 sequences are SGHVS and FNYEAQ. Trimming left V 1 base short and J 4 bases short, with 20 bases between. This CDR3 contains 18 residues. The CDR3 DNA is TGTGCCAGCAGCTTAGACCGGGCCCTAAGTTCCGTAGGAAACACCATATATTTT. Its protein is CASSLDRALSSVGNTIYF.

The chain has TRBV19 and TRBJ1-2, with TRBD1 as a possible D gene (5 bases). V dropped 7 bases and J dropped 4 bases, with 22 bases sitting between them. The CDR3 totals 16 residues. Germline values: CDR1 LNHDA, CDR2 SQIVND (reference sequence). CDR3 sequence (DNA): TGTGCCAGTAATCCTCACCATCTTCGGGACGGCTATGGCTACACCTTC. This sequence encodes CASNPHHLRDGYGYTF.

The genes are TRBV10-2 and TRBJ1-1; D is possibly TRBD1 (5 bases). CDR1 and CDR2 from the germline V gene are WSHSY and SAAADI. CDR3 length equals 14 residues. V was cut by 6 bases and J by 5 bases, with 16 bases left in between. CDR3 nucleotides: TGCGCCAGCAGGGGACCCGGGGGGTTGACTGAAGCTTTCTTT. This codes for CASRGPGGLTEAFF.

The chain has TRBV27 and TRBJ2-7; 10 bases are shared with TRBD2. Germline V gene data show CDR1 as MNHEY and CDR2 as SMNVEV (reference sequence). V lost 2 bases and J lost 3; bases outside the gene matches: 7. This CDR3 region has 16 residues. The CDR3 region is CASSLRLAGDNYEQYF. The CDR3 nucleotides read TGTGCCAGCAGTTTACGGCTAGCGGGGGACAACTACGAGCAGTACTTC.

This clone was seen more than once but under ten times. The gene calls are TRBV19 and TRBJ1-4; D is unresolved. This CDR3 is 12 amino acids long. The germline V gene has CDR1 LNHDA and CDR2 SQIVND (reference sequence). Trimming pared 5 bases from V and 8 bases from J, leaving 9 bases between. The CDR3 coding sequence is TGTGCCAGTAGTCCCTTAGGAGAAAAACTGTTTTTT. Its translation: CASSPLGEKLFF.

The CDR3 is CASSQDLEGSSNQPQHF. CDR3 nucleotide sequence: TGCGCCAGCAGCCAAGATTTGGAGGGGTCGTCGAATCAGCCCCAGCATTTT. The chain combines TRBV4-3 with TRBJ1-5; TRBD1 is a possible D gene (5 bases). Germline CDR1 reads LGHNA; CDR2 reads YSLEER. This CDR3 is 17 amino acids long. V lost 0 bases to trimming and J lost 4 bases, with 16 bases between them.

Sample share makes this clone medium-sized. The chain employs TRBV10-2 and TRBJ2-3; TRBD2 is a possible D gene (5 bases). From germline, CDR1 is WSHSY and CDR2 SAAADI. With 6 bases removed from V and 4 bases from J, the gap between germline ends came to 11 bases. The CDR3 covers 13 residues. CDR3 amino acids: CASRAGVADTQYF. Written as DNA, the CDR3 is TGCGCCAGCAGAGCCGGGGTAGCAGATACGCAGTATTTT.

The rearrangement links TRBV29-1 to TRBJ2-7; possible D gene TRBD2, 6 bases. The CDR3 consists of 12 residues. Germline loops: CDR1 SQVTM, CDR2 ANQGSEA. V was pared by 3 bases and J by 5 bases, with 11 bases between. CDR3 loop: CSVEAGRHEQYF. The CDR3 nucleotides read TGCAGCGTTGAGGCAGGGAGGCACGAGCAGTACTTC.

The CDR3 region has the DNA TGCAGCGCCACCGGGGGAAACACCATATATTTT. Residues: CSATGGNTIYF. The rearrangement links TRBV29-1 to TRBJ1-3; D is undetermined. Germline values: CDR1 SQVTM, CDR2 ANQGSEA. The CDR3 runs to 11 residues. V was shortened by 7 bases and J by 4 bases, with 8 bases between the two germline ends.

The chain has TRBV18 and TRBJ2-5; the match to TRBD1 covers 8 bases. The J call may not be correct, given that the DNA end is closer to TRBJ2-7. This CDR3 is 17 amino acids long. From germline, CDR1 is KGHSH and CDR2 LQKENI. In DNA, the CDR3 is TGTGCCAGCTCATCACTCAGGGACAGGAGCCTTCACTACGAGCAGTACTTC. This encodes CASSSLRDRSLHYEQYF.

This rearrangement joins TRBV6-5 to TRBJ1-6, with TRBD1 matching over 7 bases. This CDR3 is built from 14 residues. Per the germline V gene, CDR1 is MNHEY and CDR2 is SVGAGI. The CDR3 loop is CGWGLQGMLSPLHF. The CDR3 nucleotides are TGTGGTTGGGGCCTACAGGGGATGCTCTCACCCCTCCACTTT.

V usage is TRBV5-8 and J usage is TRBJ2-2, with a tentative D call TRBD1 (5 bases). Germline V lookup: CDR1 SGHTS, CDR2 YDEGEE. V was clipped by 5 bases and J by 3 bases, with 17 bases between them. The CDR3 loop spans 16 amino acids. The CDR3 reads CASSSGRDSHTGELFF. The CDR3 DNA reads TGTGCCAGCAGTTCCGGCAGGGATTCACACACCGGGGAGCTGTTTTTT.

The CDR3 sequence: CASIYWAGELFF. The CDR3, as DNA: TGTGCCAGTATATACTGGGCCGGGGAGCTGTTTTTT. The V call is TRBV7-8, the J call TRBJ2-2; D is uncertain. V lost 9 bases to trimming and J lost 6 bases, with 11 bases between them. Germline CDR1 and CDR2: SGHVS and FQNEAQ. This CDR3 comprises 12 residues.

V usage is TRBV27 and J usage is TRBJ1-2; 11 positions match TRBD1. Germline loops: CDR1 MNHEY, CDR2 SMNVEV (reference sequence). CDR3 size: 13 residues. The V gene end was trimmed by 6 bases and the J gene end by 8 bases; junction bases not matched to a gene: 5. CDR3 sequence: CASSQDRGLGYTF. In DNA form, the CDR3 reads TGTGCCAGCAGCCAGGACAGGGGGCTGGGCTACACCTTC.

V gene TRBV7-3 combines with J gene TRBJ2-3, with D uncertain. The V gene lost 5 bases and the J gene lost 5 bases, with 11 bases spanning the gap. Looked up from germline, CDR1 is SGHTA and CDR2 is FQGTGA. The CDR3 loop spans 13 amino acids. This chain's CDR3 is CASSPRWGDTQYF. The CDR3 bases are TGTGCCAGCAGCCCCCGGTGGGGAGATACGCAGTATTTT.

The V call is TRBV6-6, the J call TRBJ1-5; maybe TRBD1 (5 bases). Trimming left V 6 bases short and J 3 bases short, with 12 bases between. Looked up from germline, CDR1 is MNHNY and CDR2 is SVGAGI (reference sequence). There are 14 residues in the CDR3. The CDR3: CASRPGPLNQPQHF. For the CDR3, the DNA is TGTGCCAGCAGGCCGGGACCGCTCAATCAGCCCCAGCATTTT.

V and J are TRBV28 and TRBJ2-7; tentative D call: TRBD2 (6 bases). The V gene's germline CDR1 is MDHEN and CDR2 SYDVKM. V was shortened by 2 bases and J by 0 bases, with 11 bases between the two germline ends. The CDR3 totals 15 residues. The CDR3 nucleotides read TGTGCCAGCAGTTTAGTGGAGGGGCGCTCCTACGAGCAGTACTTC. The encoded protein is CASSLVEGRSYEQYF.

CDR3 DNA sequence: TGTGCCAGCAGCTTCTGGGGACGTAGCAATCAGCCCCAGCATTTT. This encodes CASSFWGRSNQPQHF. The rearrangement uses TRBV5-6 and TRBJ1-5; D perhaps matches TRBD1 (5 bases). V lost 2 bases and J 0 bases, leaving 9 bases between the germline ends. Germline loops: CDR1 SGHDT, CDR2 YYEEEE. This CDR3 is 15 amino acids long.

This chain links TRBV7-9 with TRBJ1-3; D is undetermined. Per germline, CDR1 SEHNR and CDR2 FQNEAQ (reference sequence). The V gene lost 3 bases and the J gene lost 3 bases, with 9 bases spanning the gap. The CDR3 consists of 14 residues. CDR3 residues: CASSFWRSGNTIYF. For the CDR3, the DNA is TGTGCCAGCAGCTTTTGGAGGAGTGGAAACACCATATATTTT.

V and J are TRBV2 and TRBJ2-7; no reliable D call. The CDR3 length is 15 residues. V dropped 6 bases and J dropped 6 bases, with 21 bases sitting between them. Germline V gene sequence: CDR1 SNHLY, CDR2 FYNNEI. This CDR3 is CASSRALLTEVEQYF. DNA of the CDR3: TGTGCCAGCAGCCGAGCCCTTCTTACAGAGGTCGAGCAGTACTTC.

The genes are TRBV7-2 and TRBJ2-2, with D unclear. Germline CDR1 reads SGHTA; CDR2 reads FQGNSA. V was cut by 6 bases and J by 0 bases, with 8 bases left in between. The CDR3 covers 14 residues. The CDR3 nucleotides read TGTGCCAGCAGTATCGAGTCGAACACCGGGGAGCTGTTTTTT. Its protein product is CASSIESNTGELFF.

The chain couples TRBV18 to TRBJ2-7, with TRBD2 as a possible D gene (6 bases). V dropped 3 bases and J dropped 0 bases, with 12 bases sitting between them. In germline, CDR1 is KGHSH, CDR2 LQKENI. This CDR3 contains 15 residues. The CDR3 DNA reads TGTGCCAGCTCACCGGGCGGGGCCATCTCCTACGAGCAGTACTTC. Protein product: CASSPGGAISYEQYF.

This clone qualifies as medium-sized (0.01 to 0.1%). The chain joins TRBV29-1 to TRBJ1-1; no clear D gene. This CDR3 has 16 residues. Germline V gene sequence: CDR1 SQVTM, CDR2 ANQGSEA. V was cut by 0 bases and J by 4 bases, with 18 bases left in between. CDR3 in DNA: TGCAGCGTTGAAGATTTGGACCCTGCTTGGAGCACTGAAGCTTTCTTT. Its translation is CSVEDLDPAWSTEAFF.

The chain has TRBV30 and TRBJ2-7; TRBD1 agrees at 9 bases. The V gene's germline CDR1 is GTSNPN and CDR2 SVGIG (reference sequence). After removal of 8 bases from V and 4 bases from J, the junction contained 9 bases not matched to a gene. The CDR3 totals 13 residues. The CDR3 protein is CATSGQGLYEQYF. As DNA, the CDR3 is TGTGCCACATCGGGACAGGGCCTATACGAGCAGTACTTC.

The chain has TRBV4-2 and TRBJ2-1, with D perhaps TRBD2 (6 bases). The CDR3 is made up of 12 amino acids. The V gene's germline CDR1 is LGHNA and CDR2 YNFKEQ. V dropped 6 bases and J dropped 6 bases, with 9 bases sitting between them. DNA for the CDR3: TGTGCCAGCAGTACTAGCAGCAATGAGCAGTTCTTC. Translation gives CASSTSSNEQFF.

The CDR3 DNA sequence: TGTGCCAGCAGCTTAGGTGACGAGAGCTCCTACGAGCAGTACTTC. Protein product: CASSLGDESSYEQYF. This chain joins TRBV7-6 and TRBJ2-7; D is unresolved. Germline lookup yields CDR1 SGHVS and CDR2 FNYEAQ. The V end was cut by 1 base, the J end by 0 bases, with 10 bases between. This CDR3 has 15 residues.

This chain joins TRBV2 and TRBJ2-5; D remains unclear. Germline-derived CDR1 and CDR2 are SNHLY and FYNNEI. The CDR3 is 11 amino acids. V lost 6 bases to trimming and J lost 5 bases, with 7 bases between them. In nucleotides, the CDR3 is TGTGCCAGCAGGAACGGGGAGACCCAGTACTTC. This sequence encodes CASRNGETQYF.

The V and J genes are TRBV11-2 and TRBJ2-3; 9 bases agree with TRBD2. CDR3 length equals 18 residues. Germline V lookup: CDR1 SGHAT, CDR2 FQNNGV. The V gene end was trimmed by 1 base and the J gene end by 4 bases; junction bases not matched to a gene: 12. The DNA for the CDR3 is TGTGCCAGCAGCTTAGTTCGGCGGAGGGTAGCGGGAGCAGATACGCAGTATTTT. It codes for CASSLVRRRVAGADTQYF.